Following are 15 T cell receptor beta chains from one sample sequenced in a study of vaccination and CD4 T cells after COVID-19. Treatment: approximately nine-day PBMC culture with coronavirus spike peptide pools or control peptides (ViraFEST assay). The antigens for these receptors are not known. The Oncomine TCR Beta short-read assay sequenced DNA from cultured CD4+ T cells. TCRdb ran MiXCR on the PCR reads and lists one entry per CDR3 protein. Of some 15,000 distinct CDR3 sequences in the sample, around 70% were seen once. The sample was CD4+ T cells from blood, cultured in vitro. Receptors originate from a human donor who had recovered from COVID-19.

The chain uses TRBV25-1 and TRBJ2-2, with TRBD1 matching over 10 bases. The CDR3 extends over 15 amino acids. Germline CDR1 reads MGHDK; CDR2 reads SYGVNS. The V segment lost 4 bases and the J segment 6 bases; nucleotides outside the gene matches: 5. The CDR3 spells CASSGDRGVAGELFF. DNA for the CDR3: TGTGCCAGCAGTGGGGACAGGGGAGTGGCCGGGGAGCTGTTTTTT.

The chain employs TRBV11-3 and TRBJ2-1; 10 positions agree with TRBD2. The CDR3 length is 15 residues. J lost 4 bases, V lost 4 bases, and 4 bases had no gene match. The germline V gene has CDR1 SGHNT and CDR2 YENEEA. The CDR3 region has the DNA TGTGCCAGCAGCTCGCTAGCGGGGGCTTACAATGAGCAGTTCTTC. It codes for CASSSLAGAYNEQFF.

The gene calls are TRBV19 and TRBJ1-2; tentative D call: TRBD1 (6 bases). The CDR3 length is 12 residues. Germline CDR1 and CDR2: LNHDA and SQIVND (reference sequence). The V and J ends lost 9 bases and 5 bases respectively, with 13 bases between them. The CDR3 loop is CASPTGLYGYTF. As DNA, the CDR3 is TGTGCCAGCCCCACAGGGTTATATGGCTACACCTTC.

The chain couples TRBV20-1 to TRBJ1-1; 8 positions agree with TRBD1. The length of the CDR3 is 13 residues. Germline V gene sequence: CDR1 DFQATT, CDR2 SNEGSKA (reference sequence). V trimming: 2 bases; J trimming: 10 bases; junction bases outside the gene matches: 9. The CDR3: CSARSIHGQGAFF. The CDR3 bases are TGCAGTGCTAGAAGTATACATGGACAGGGAGCTTTCTTT.

The chain has TRBV20-1 and TRBJ2-7; D tentatively reads TRBD1 or TRBD2 (5 bases each). With 0 bases removed from V and 2 bases from J, the gap between germline ends came to 17 bases. CDR3 length: 16 amino acids. The V gene's germline CDR1 is DFQATT and CDR2 SNEGSKA (reference sequence). The CDR3 sequence: CSARDWGRKGTYEQYF. In nucleotides, the CDR3 is TGCAGTGCTAGAGATTGGGGGAGAAAGGGGACCTACGAGCAGTACTTC.

The CDR3 nucleotides read TGTGCCAGCAGCCCGGGGACAGGGTACGGGGCCAACGTCCTGACTTTC. Its translation is CASSPGTGYGANVLTF. The rearrangement links TRBV7-2 to TRBJ2-6, with 9 bases aligning to TRBD1. The CDR3 totals 16 residues. The germline gives CDR1 SGHTA, CDR2 FQGNSA. Trimming cost V 5 bases and J 4 bases; bases outside gene matches: 6.

V and J are TRBV7-9 and TRBJ1-1, with TRBD1 as a possible D gene (5 bases). Trimming took 5 bases from V and 3 from J, leaving 13 bases between them. CDR3 size: 14 residues. Per the germline V gene, CDR1 is SEHNR and CDR2 is FQNEAQ (reference sequence). CDR3 nucleotides: TGTGCCAGCAGCGGACACCTTGGGGACACTGAAGCTTTCTTT. Translated: CASSGHLGDTEAFF.

The chain employs TRBV21-1 and TRBJ1-2. TRBV21-1 has pseudogene status. The length of the CDR3 is 14 residues. CDR3 in DNA: TGTGCCAGCAGCAAACACGAACGGTTCTATGGCTACACCTTC. This gives the protein CASSKHERFYGYTF.

This sequence joins TRBV6-5 and TRBJ1-4; possible D gene TRBD1, 6 bases. Per germline, CDR1 MNHEY and CDR2 SVGAGI. Trimming left V 0 bases short and J 8 bases short, with 16 bases between. The CDR3 extends over 16 amino acids. This CDR3 reads CASSYSGRTGTEKLFF. CDR3 DNA sequence: TGTGCCAGCAGTTACTCAGGAAGGACCGGGACAGAAAAACTGTTTTTT.

The V and J genes are TRBV9 and TRBJ1-2; tentative D call: TRBD1 (6 bases). With 7 bases removed from V and 6 bases from J, the gap between germline ends came to 19 bases. The length of the CDR3 is 14 residues. The germline V gene has CDR1 SGDLS and CDR2 YYNGEE. The CDR3: CASGSIQGIHGYTF. Written as DNA, the CDR3 is TGTGCCAGCGGCAGCATTCAGGGGATCCATGGCTACACCTTC.

This clonotype was detected a few times. The J gene is TRBJ1-6, the V gene TRBV6-1; D unclear. Trimming took 8 bases from V and 6 from J, leaving 14 bases between them. CDR3 length equals 14 residues. CDR1 MNHNS and CDR2 SASEGT come from the germline V gene. In DNA, the CDR3 is TGTGCCAGCTCAGATCGCAGGCTTAATTCACCCCTCCACTTT. Protein: CASSDRRLNSPLHF.

The chain couples TRBV6-2 or TRBV6-3 to TRBJ2-7; D could derive from TRBD1 or TRBD2 (5 bases each). Germline CDR1 MNHEY, CDR2 SVGEGT. The V gene lost 6 bases and the J gene lost 9 bases, with 15 bases spanning the gap. This CDR3 region has 12 residues. The CDR3: CASRPGAGRQYF. The CDR3 bases are TGTGCCAGCAGACCCGGGGCGGGCAGGCAGTACTTC.

The chain couples TRBV5-4 to TRBJ2-3; 9 bases are a match to TRBD2. The CDR3 runs to 18 residues. CDR1 and CDR2 (germline): SGHNT, YYREEE (reference sequence). J lost 0 bases, V lost 4 bases, and 12 bases had no gene match. CDR3 nucleotides: TGTGCCAGCAGCCCGAACACCAAAACTAGCGGGAGCACAGATACGCAGTATTTT. Amino acids: CASSPNTKTSGSTDTQYF.

A remark on this clonotype: It is unclear where the CDR3 begins or ends on the DNA, so no DNA is shown, and the CDR3 is as TCRdb lists it. V gene TRBV6-2 or TRBV6-3 combines with J gene TRBJ2-7; TRBD2 reflects the table's D call only, with no check against the DNA. In germline, CDR1 is MNHEY, CDR2 SVGEGT. 17 amino acids form the CDR3, both terminal residues included. CDR3 sequence reads: CASSSSTLSGSSYEQYF.

The chain carries TRBV20-1 and TRBJ2-1; D not resolved. Between the trimmed V and J ends, which lost 5 bases and 0 bases, there was a span of 11 bases. Germline CDR1 and CDR2: DFQATT and SNEGSKA (reference sequence). The CDR3 runs 14 residues. In DNA form, the CDR3 reads TGCAGTGCTTTCCCTAGGAGCTCCTACAATGAGCAGTTCTTC. Protein sequence: CSAFPRSSYNEQFF.